The 8 T cell receptor beta chains reported below all come from one sample, sequenced in a study of blood T cell repertoires in COVID-19 (dated by TCRdb to 2020 to 2022). The library relied on the immunoSEQ multiplex PCR assay. TCRdb obtained this table from immuneACCESS and retained in-frame rearrangements with V and J assigned. These tables miss some clones; where compared with another copy, unresolved V genes account for less than half of the shortfall, and the remainder is unexplained. The sample table shows 23,000 or so clones, and about four fifths are seen once. The leading ten clones occupy roughly 3.5% of the sample. The sample comprised peripheral blood. The source is a man in his forties with acute or convalescent COVID-19.

V is TRBV7-8 and J is TRBJ1-5, with D uncertain. V dropped 5 bases and J dropped 7 bases, with 9 bases sitting between them. The germline gives CDR1 SGHVS, CDR2 FQNEAQ. The CDR3 is made up of 12 amino acids. In DNA, the CDR3 is TGTGCCAGCAGCACCTCACAGCAGCCCCAGCATTTT. Translation gives CASSTSQQPQHF.

The chain couples TRBV19 to TRBJ1-5; 12 nucleotides match TRBD1. Trimming took 3 bases from V and 5 from J; bases not matched to a gene: 2. The CDR3 sequence is 15 residues long. In germline, CDR1 is LNHDA, CDR2 SQIVND (reference sequence). DNA for the CDR3: TGTGCCAGTAGTATGGGACAGGGGGCATATCAGCCCCAGCATTTT. This encodes CASSMGQGAYQPQHF.

The count of this clone is one. This rearrangement joins TRBV5-5 to TRBJ2-5; D perhaps matches TRBD1 (5 bases). Trimming left V 4 bases short and J 5 bases short, with 12 bases between. The CDR3 runs to 13 residues. The germline CDR1 and CDR2 sequences are SGHKS and YYEKEE (reference sequence). CDR3 sequence reads: CASSARAGETQYF. The CDR3 DNA is TGTGCCAGCAGCGCCAGGGCCGGGGAGACCCAGTACTTC.

V gene TRBV6-1 combines with J gene TRBJ1-5, with 7 bases fitting TRBD1. The CDR3 consists of 16 residues. Losses at the gene ends were 3 bases for V and 1 base for J; bases not matched to a gene: 6. Germline V gives CDR1 MNHNS, CDR2 SASEGT. CDR3 region: CASSDLGRGSNQPQHF. CDR3 bases: TGTGCCAGCAGTGATCTTGGCAGGGGGAGCAATCAGCCCCAGCATTTT.

As for this clone: The junction departs from the called germline gene at one end, perhaps through a read error. The chain couples TRBV24-1 to TRBJ2-7, with D unclear. CDR1 KGHDR and CDR2 SFDVKD come from the germline V gene. CDR3 length: 13 residues. CDR3 residues: CATSDFTDYGQYF. The CDR3, as DNA: TGTGCCACCAGTGATTTCACAGATTACGGGCAGTACTTC.

The rearrangement joins TRBV12-3 or TRBV12-4 to TRBJ1-2; no clear D. The CDR3 has 13 residues. Between the trimmed V and J ends, which lost 4 bases and 0 bases, there was a span of 6 bases. CDR3 bases: TGTGCCAGCAGTTCCAGCGCTAACTATGGCTACACCTTC. Translated: CASSSSANYGYTF.

The chain joins TRBV5-1 to TRBJ2-7; TRBD1 agrees at 9 bases. Germline V gene sequence: CDR1 SGHRS, CDR2 YFSETQ. This CDR3 has 15 amino acids. V gave up 5 bases and J gave up 0 bases; unmatched junction bases: 6. As DNA, the CDR3 is TGCGCCAGCAGAGAACAGGGGGCATCCTCCTACGAGCAGTACTTC. Translation: CASREQGASSYEQYF.

This clone appeared once. The V call is TRBV5-6, the J call TRBJ2-1; 7 bases are shared with TRBD1. The V and J ends lost 2 bases and 9 bases, in that order; junction bases with no gene match: 8. The CDR3 extends over 14 amino acids. Germline V gene lookup returns CDR1 SGHDT and CDR2 YYEEEE. This chain's CDR3 is CASSLGTVFGEQFF. The DNA for the CDR3 is TGTGCCAGCAGCTTAGGGACAGTTTTCGGTGAGCAGTTCTTC. Together with reference TRBV5-6 and TRBJ2-1, the CDR3 gives the full variable domain: DAGVTQSPTHLIKTRGQQVTLRCSPKSGHDTVSWYQQALGQGPQFIFQYYEEEERQRGNFPDRFSGHQFPNYSSELNVNALLLGDSALYLCASSLGTVFGEQFFGPGTRLTVL.